Each of the 2 T cell receptor beta chains below was sequenced from the same sample in a study of neurological immune-mediated disorders. Using its own MiXCR run on the 5' RACE reads, TCRdb lists one record per CDR3 protein. The sample carries roughly 50,000 distinct CDR3 sequences, under 13% recorded once. The sample consisted of PBMCs. These receptors were obtained from a man between 65 and 85 years old with HTLV-1-associated myelopathy (HAM/TSP).

This clonotype was detected many times. This chain joins TRBV9 and TRBJ2-2; D ambiguous. CDR3 length equals 13 residues. CDR1 and CDR2 (germline): SGDLS, YYNGEE. Deletions cut 4 bases from V and 3 bases from J, with 7 bases between. The CDR3 DNA reads as TGTGCCAGCAGCAGGGCAGACACCGGGGAGCTGTTTTTT. Translating gives CASSRADTGELFF. Drawing the rest from reference TRBV9 and TRBJ2-2, the complete variable domain is DSGVTQTPKHLITATGQRVTLRCSPRSGDLSVYWYQQSLDQGLQFLIQYYNGEERAKGNILERFSAQQFPDLHSELNLSSLELGDSALYFCASSRADTGELFFGEGSRLTVL.

The chain employs TRBV6-2 or TRBV6-3 and TRBJ2-7; D may be TRBD1 (5 bases). The CDR3 is 12 residues long. V gave up 4 bases and J gave up 3 bases, with 7 bases separating them. The germline V gene has CDR1 MNHEY and CDR2 SVGEGT. The CDR3: CASSLDNYEQYF. CDR3 nucleotide sequence: TGTGCCAGCAGTTTGGACAACTACGAGCAGTACTTC.